The 22 T cell receptor beta chains below all came from one sample that was sequenced in a study of OX40 agonist ivuxolimab in advanced cancers. TCRdb keeps only in-frame clones here, not all; method: immunoSEQ multiplex PCR. The sample contains more than 75,000 clones, approximately 85% of which appear only once. Here the sequenced sample was CD4+ or CD8+ T cells sorted from blood, taken in a trial of the OX40 agonist ivuxolimab. These receptors originate from an adult with an advanced solid tumor such as melanoma, head and neck, liver or kidney cancer.

The chain is built from TRBV19 and TRBJ2-3; D call uncertain. Trimming removed 0 bases from V and 7 bases from J, with 2 bases in between. Per the germline V gene, CDR1 is LNHDA and CDR2 is SQIVND (reference sequence). The CDR3 covers 11 residues. The CDR3 bases are TGTGCCAGTAGTATAGATAATACGCAGTATTTT. Amino acid sequence: CASSIDNTQYF. Complete variable domain (other parts from reference TRBV19 and TRBJ2-3): DGGITQSPKYLFRKEGQNVTLSCEQNLNHDAMYWYRQDPGQGLRLIYYSQIVNDFQKGDIAEGYSVSREKKESFPLTVTSAQKNPTAFYLCASSIDNTQYFGPGTRLTVL.

The chain carries TRBV7-8 and TRBJ1-3; D uncertain. Deletions cut 0 bases from V and 4 bases from J, with 22 bases between. CDR3 size: 19 residues. Germline values: CDR1 SGHVS, CDR2 FQNEAQ. The CDR3 loop is CASSLAGNAGNPRGNTIYF. CDR3 nucleotide sequence: TGTGCCAGCAGCTTAGCGGGAAACGCCGGGAACCCGCGGGGAAACACCATATATTTT.

The CDR3 coding sequence is TGTGCCAGCAGCTTGACTAGCGGGGGAAACAATGAGCAGTTCTTC. Translation gives CASSLTSGGNNEQFF. V usage is TRBV7-3 and J usage is TRBJ2-1; TRBD2 matches 12 bases. The V gene's germline CDR1 is SGHTA and CDR2 FQGTGA. The length of the CDR3 is 15 residues. The ends lost 3 bases at V and 5 bases at J; junction bases unmatched: 2.

CDR3 region: CASSPGRGGYEQYF. CDR3 in DNA: TGTGCCAGCAGCCCCGGGAGGGGCGGGTACGAGCAGTACTTC. V is TRBV6-6 and J is TRBJ2-7, with 8 nucleotides matching TRBD2. CDR3 length equals 14 residues. V dropped 6 bases and J dropped 4; count of bases not matched to a gene: 8. CDR1 is MNHNY and CDR2 is SVGAGI in the germline V gene (reference sequence).

The CDR3 DNA is TGTGCCAGCAGCGCAACAAACGAGCAGTACTTC. It yields the protein CASSATNEQYF. The chain combines TRBV7-9 with TRBJ2-7; D call uncertain. The CDR3 totals 11 residues. Per the germline V gene, CDR1 is SEHNR and CDR2 is FQNEAQ (reference sequence). The germline V and J ends were trimmed by 5 bases and 5 bases, with 7 bases remaining between them.

V and J are TRBV11-2 and TRBJ1-6; D possibly corresponds to TRBD1 (5 bases). Trimming took 5 bases from V and 3 from J, leaving 23 bases between them. The length of the CDR3 is 19 residues. From germline, CDR1 is SGHAT and CDR2 FQNNGV. The DNA of the CDR3 is TGTGCCAGCAGCCCCCGGGACGGAAGTTTCCCTTACTATAATTCACCCCTCCACTTT. Translation: CASSPRDGSFPYYNSPLHF.

The chain combines TRBV11-2 with TRBJ1-1, with D possibly being TRBD1 (6 bases). The CDR3 consists of 17 residues. CDR1 is SGHAT and CDR2 is FQNNGV in the germline V gene. The germline V and J ends were trimmed by 1 base and 2 bases, with 17 bases remaining between them. CDR3 DNA sequence: TGTGCCAGCAGCTTAGGTTTGACCAGGGGCAGTAACACTGAAGCTTTCTTT. The encoded protein is CASSLGLTRGSNTEAFF.

This clone has more than one count but fewer than ten. This rearrangement joins TRBV9 to TRBJ1-5; 7 bases align to TRBD1. The V gene end was trimmed by 1 base and the J gene end by 12 bases; junction bases not matched to a gene: 10. Looked up from germline, CDR1 is SGDLS and CDR2 is YYNGEE. The CDR3 spans 14 residues. The CDR3 is CASSVRPGGYGQHF. CDR3 in DNA: TGTGCCAGCAGCGTACGGCCAGGGGGGTATGGCCAGCATTTT.

The chain links TRBV5-1 to TRBJ1-5; tentative D call: TRBD1 (5 bases). The CDR3 has 14 residues. The V and J ends lost 4 bases and 7 bases respectively, with 15 bases between them. Germline CDR1 is SGHRS and CDR2 is YFSETQ. CDR3 in amino acids: CASSPAGPGQPQHF. The CDR3 DNA is TGCGCCAGCAGCCCCGCGGGGCCGGGACAGCCCCAGCATTTT.

This chain connects TRBV2 to TRBJ2-4, with D uncertain. This CDR3 has 16 amino acids. Deletions cut 1 base from V and 0 bases from J, with 10 bases between. Germline V CDR1 and CDR2: SNHLY, FYNNEI. CDR3 protein: CASSEEARIAKNIQYF. The CDR3 DNA reads as TGTGCCAGCAGTGAAGAAGCTAGAATAGCCAAAAACATTCAGTACTTC.

The chain recombines TRBV5-1 with TRBJ1-5; D gene unclear. The CDR3 sequence is 14 residues long. Germline CDR1 reads SGHRS; CDR2 reads YFSETQ. Trimming left V 4 bases short and J 3 bases short, with 11 bases between. The CDR3 is CASSPDGLNQPQHF. The DNA of the CDR3 is TGCGCCAGCAGCCCTGACGGACTCAATCAGCCCCAGCATTTT.

This rearrangement joins TRBV7-9 to TRBJ1-1; the match to TRBD1 covers 7 bases. The CDR3 is 16 amino acids. Trimming at V came to 1 base and at J to 1 base, leaving 6 bases not matched to a gene. The germline V gene has CDR1 SEHNR and CDR2 FQNEAQ (reference sequence). CDR3: CASSLDHRGQNTEAFF. The CDR3 bases are TGTGCCAGCAGCTTAGATCACAGGGGTCAGAACACTGAAGCTTTCTTT.

This rearrangement joins TRBV11-3 to TRBJ1-2, with D possibly TRBD1 on 6 matching bases. Trimming shortened V by 4 bases and J by 8 bases, and 14 bases separated the two germline ends. The CDR3 loop spans 13 amino acids. The germline gives CDR1 SGHNT, CDR2 YENEEA. CDR3 residues: CASSSRAGDGYTF. Written as DNA, the CDR3 is TGTGCCAGCAGCTCGCGTGCAGGGGACGGCTACACCTTC.

The chain uses TRBV7-2 and TRBJ1-4; 8 bases are shared with TRBD1. This CDR3 contains 16 residues. From germline, CDR1 is SGHTA and CDR2 FQGNSA. Germline trimming cut 5 bases from V and 1 base from J; bases unmatched to any gene: 6. The DNA for the CDR3 is TGTGCCAGCAGCCCTGGACAGGGTCGAACTAATGAAAAACTGTTTTTT. It is translated as CASSPGQGRTNEKLFF. Filled out from reference TRBV7-2 and TRBJ1-4, the complete variable domain reads GAGVSQSPSNKVTEKGKDVELRCDPISGHTALYWYRQSLGQGLEFLIYFQGNSAPDKSGLPSDRFSAERTGGSVSTLTIQRTQQEDSAVYLCASSPGQGRTNEKLFFGSGTQLSVL.

The table lists this clone with a few counts. The chain couples TRBV19 to TRBJ2-6, with unresolved D. The CDR3 has 19 residues. V was trimmed by 3 bases and J by 4 bases, leaving 22 bases between them. Looked up from germline, CDR1 is LNHDA and CDR2 is SQIVND (reference sequence). CDR3 coding DNA: TGTGCCAGTAGTATCGGACCTGGACGGAGTCTCACAGGGGCCAACGTCCTGACTTTC. Translating it yields CASSIGPGRSLTGANVLTF. Together with reference TRBV19 and TRBJ2-6, the CDR3 gives the full variable domain: DGGITQSPKYLFRKEGQNVTLSCEQNLNHDAMYWYRQDPGQGLRLIYYSQIVNDFQKGDIAEGYSVSREKKESFPLTVTSAQKNPTAFYLCASSIGPGRSLTGANVLTFGAGSRLTVL.

The chain employs TRBV5-5 and TRBJ1-1; no clear D. Germline V CDR1 and CDR2: SGHKS, YYEKEE (reference sequence). The ends were cut back, 1 base at V and 1 base at J, with 5 bases in the middle. The CDR3 loop spans 13 amino acids. CDR3 in amino acids: CASSLWGNTEAFF. CDR3 nucleotide sequence: TGTGCCAGCAGCTTGTGGGGGAACACTGAAGCTTTCTTT.

V gene TRBV7-2 combines with J gene TRBJ2-7; 8 nucleotides agree with TRBD2. The CDR3 contains 15 residues. CDR1 and CDR2 from the germline V gene are SGHTA and FQGNSA. The V segment lost 5 bases and the J segment 2 bases; nucleotides outside the gene matches: 8. CDR3 sequence (DNA): TGTGCCAGCAGCGCGGGAGGAGGGGGGCCCTACGAGCAGTACTTC. Its protein is CASSAGGGGPYEQYF.

This clone appeared a single time. V usage is TRBV19 and J usage is TRBJ1-5, with D unclear. Trimming took 3 bases from V and 3 from J, leaving 9 bases between them. This CDR3 has 14 residues. CDR1 and CDR2 (germline): LNHDA, SQIVND (reference sequence). As DNA, the CDR3 is TGTGCCAGTAGTATGGGCCGCGACAATCAGCCCCAGCATTTT. Encoded protein: CASSMGRDNQPQHF.

The chain links TRBV19 to TRBJ1-3, with 9 bases aligning to TRBD1. CDR1 is LNHDA and CDR2 is SQIVND in the germline V gene (reference sequence). V gave up 9 bases and J gave up 0 bases; unmatched junction bases: 15. The CDR3 contains 18 residues. CDR3: CASSDPRTGGHSGNTIYF. The CDR3 bases are TGTGCCAGCTCGGACCCCCGAACAGGGGGCCACTCTGGAAACACCATATATTTT.

The V gene is TRBV2, the J gene TRBJ1-1; 8 nucleotides agree with TRBD1. The junction had 10 bases not matched to a gene; V was cut back by 7 bases and J by 6 bases. CDR3 length equals 14 residues. CDR1 is SNHLY and CDR2 is FYNNEI in the germline V gene. CDR3 residues: CASIPRQGRSEAFF. DNA for the CDR3: TGTGCCAGCATTCCTCGACAGGGGAGGTCTGAAGCTTTCTTT.

The chain uses TRBV7-9 and TRBJ1-5; 8 bases line up with TRBD1. The CDR3 sequence is 14 residues long. V lost 1 base and J lost 5; bases outside the gene matches: 1. Germline CDR1 reads SEHNR; CDR2 reads FQNEAQ (reference sequence). The CDR3 DNA follows: TGTGCCAGCAGCTTAGACAGGGGGGATCAGCCCCAGCATTTT. Amino acids: CASSLDRGDQPQHF.

The chain is built from TRBV5-1 and TRBJ1-1, with TRBD1 matching 8 bases. Germline V CDR1 and CDR2: SGHRS, YFSETQ. With 1 base clipped from V and 4 bases from J, the junction kept 9 bases outside the gene matches. This CDR3 is built from 16 residues. The CDR3 DNA follows: TGCGCCAGCAGCTTGCGGTCGACAGGGGTGAGCACTGAAGCTTTCTTT. This translates into CASSLRSTGVSTEAFF.